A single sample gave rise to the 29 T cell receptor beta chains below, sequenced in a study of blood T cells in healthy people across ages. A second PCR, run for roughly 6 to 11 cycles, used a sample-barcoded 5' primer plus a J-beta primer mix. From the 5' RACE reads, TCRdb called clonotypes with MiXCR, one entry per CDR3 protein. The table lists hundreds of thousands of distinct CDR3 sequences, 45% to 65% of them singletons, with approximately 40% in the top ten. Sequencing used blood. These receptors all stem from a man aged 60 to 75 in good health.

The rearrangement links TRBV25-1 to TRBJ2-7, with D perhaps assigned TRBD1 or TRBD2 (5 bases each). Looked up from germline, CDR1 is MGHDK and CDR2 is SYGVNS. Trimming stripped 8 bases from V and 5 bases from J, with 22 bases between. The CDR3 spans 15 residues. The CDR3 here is CASVGPTPRGNEQYF. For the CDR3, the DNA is TGTGCCAGCGTGGGACCGACCCCGAGAGGAAACGAGCAGTACTTC.

This chain's CDR3 is CASSLVQSGTDTQYF. The CDR3 DNA sequence: TGCGCCAGCAGCTTGGTCCAGTCAGGCACAGATACGCAGTATTTT. The chain combines TRBV5-1 with TRBJ2-3; no firm D call. Trimming cost V 0 bases and J 1 base, with 9 bases left between them. The CDR3 loop spans 15 amino acids. Germline V gene sequence: CDR1 SGHRS, CDR2 YFSETQ. The variable domain in full, completed from reference TRBV5-1 and TRBJ2-3, reads KAGVTQTPRYLIKTRGQQVTLSCSPISGHRSVSWYQQTPGQGLQFLFEYFSETQRNKGNFPGRFSGRQFSNSRSEMNVSTLELGDSALYLCASSLVQSGTDTQYFGPGTRLTVL.

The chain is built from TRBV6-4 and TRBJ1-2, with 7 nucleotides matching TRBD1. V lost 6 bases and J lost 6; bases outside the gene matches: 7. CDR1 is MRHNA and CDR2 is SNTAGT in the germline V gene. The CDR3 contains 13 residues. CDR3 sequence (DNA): TGTGCCAGCAGCAACCGACAGGGCGATGGCTACACCTTC. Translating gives CASSNRQGDGYTF.

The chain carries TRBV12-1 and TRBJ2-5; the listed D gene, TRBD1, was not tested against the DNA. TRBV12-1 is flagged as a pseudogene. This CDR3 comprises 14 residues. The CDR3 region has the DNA TGTGCCAGCAGCTTTTTTGCAGGGGATGAGACCCAGTACTTC. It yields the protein CASSFFAGDETQYF.

CDR3 region: CASSATGGGGTDTQYF. CDR3 nucleotide sequence: TGTGCCAGCAGCGCCACGGGGGGCGGTGGCACAGATACGCAGTATTTT. This rearrangement joins TRBV11-2 to TRBJ2-3; perhaps TRBD2 as D (7 bases). Trimming shortened V by 5 bases and J by 1 base, and 16 bases separated the two germline ends. Looked up from germline, CDR1 is SGHAT and CDR2 is FQNNGV. CDR3 size: 16 residues.

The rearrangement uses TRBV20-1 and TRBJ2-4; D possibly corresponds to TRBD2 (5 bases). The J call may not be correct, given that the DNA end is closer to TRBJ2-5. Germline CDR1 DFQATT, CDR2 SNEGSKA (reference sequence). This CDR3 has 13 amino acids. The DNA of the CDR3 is TGCAGTGCTAGAGATCCCCAACTAGGGACCCAGTACTTC. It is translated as CSARDPQLGTQYF.

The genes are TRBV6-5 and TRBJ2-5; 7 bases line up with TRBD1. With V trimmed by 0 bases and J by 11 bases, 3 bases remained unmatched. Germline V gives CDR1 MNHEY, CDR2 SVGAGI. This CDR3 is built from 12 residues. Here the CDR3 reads CASSYSGTAQYF. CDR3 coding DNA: TGTGCCAGCAGTTACTCTGGGACAGCTCAGTACTTC.

CDR3 protein: CASSLAGMENIQYF. In nucleotides, the CDR3 is TGTGCCAGCAGCTTGGCGGGGATGGAAAACATTCAGTACTTC. The chain uses TRBV11-2 and TRBJ2-4, with D tentatively TRBD2 (6 bases). The V end was cut by 3 bases, the J end by 5 bases, with 11 bases between. Germline V gene lookup returns CDR1 SGHAT and CDR2 FQNNGV. This CDR3 region has 14 residues.

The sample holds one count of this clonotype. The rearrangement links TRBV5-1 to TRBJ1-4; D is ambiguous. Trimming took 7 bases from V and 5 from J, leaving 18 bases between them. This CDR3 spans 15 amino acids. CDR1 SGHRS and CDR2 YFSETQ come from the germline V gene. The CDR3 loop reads CASAPAREWNEKLFF. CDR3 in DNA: TGCGCCAGCGCTCCAGCTCGGGAGTGGAATGAAAAACTGTTTTTT.

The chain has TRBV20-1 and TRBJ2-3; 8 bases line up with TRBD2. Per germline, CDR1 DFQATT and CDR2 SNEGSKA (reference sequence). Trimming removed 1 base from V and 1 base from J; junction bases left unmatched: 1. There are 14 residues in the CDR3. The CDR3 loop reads CSARGSGGTDTQYF. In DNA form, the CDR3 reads TGCAGTGCTAGAGGTAGCGGGGGCACAGATACGCAGTATTTT.

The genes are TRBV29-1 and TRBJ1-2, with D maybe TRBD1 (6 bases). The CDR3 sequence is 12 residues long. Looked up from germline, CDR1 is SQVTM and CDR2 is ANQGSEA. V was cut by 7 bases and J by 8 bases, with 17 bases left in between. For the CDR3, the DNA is TGCAGCGCCGCGTGGGGGGCAGGGGGCTACACCTTC. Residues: CSAAWGAGGYTF.

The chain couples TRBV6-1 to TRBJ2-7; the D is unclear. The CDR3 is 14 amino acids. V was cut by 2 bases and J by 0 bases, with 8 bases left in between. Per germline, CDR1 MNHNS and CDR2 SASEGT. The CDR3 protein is CASSELFSSYEQYF. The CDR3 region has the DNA TGTGCCAGCAGTGAATTGTTTAGCTCCTACGAGCAGTACTTC.

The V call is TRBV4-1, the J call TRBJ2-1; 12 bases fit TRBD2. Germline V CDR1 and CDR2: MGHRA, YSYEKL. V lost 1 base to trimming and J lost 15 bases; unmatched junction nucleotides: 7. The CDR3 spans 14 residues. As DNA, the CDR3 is TGCGCCAGCAGCCAAGGGGGGCTAGCGGGGGGGCGGTTCTTC. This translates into CASSQGGLAGGRFF.

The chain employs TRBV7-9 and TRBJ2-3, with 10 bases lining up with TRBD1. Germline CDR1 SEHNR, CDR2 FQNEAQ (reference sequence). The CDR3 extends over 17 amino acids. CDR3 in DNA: TGTGCTCACCGAACCCCCGACAGGGGGCGGAGAGGAGATACGCAGTATTTT. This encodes CAHRTPDRGRRGDTQYF.

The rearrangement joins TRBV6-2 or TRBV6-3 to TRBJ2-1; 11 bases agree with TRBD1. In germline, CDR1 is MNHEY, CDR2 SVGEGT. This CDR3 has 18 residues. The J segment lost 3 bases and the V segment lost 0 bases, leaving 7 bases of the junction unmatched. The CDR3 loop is CASSYSGQGAGGYNEQFF. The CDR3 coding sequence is TGTGCCAGCAGTTACTCCGGACAGGGGGCGGGTGGCTACAATGAGCAGTTCTTC.

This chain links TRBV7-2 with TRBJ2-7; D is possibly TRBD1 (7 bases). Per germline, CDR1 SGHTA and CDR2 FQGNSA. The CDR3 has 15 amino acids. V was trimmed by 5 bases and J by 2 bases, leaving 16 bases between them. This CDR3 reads CASSPQGGGTYEQYF. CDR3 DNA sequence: TGTGCCAGCAGCCCCCAGGGGGGCGGGACCTACGAGCAGTACTTC.

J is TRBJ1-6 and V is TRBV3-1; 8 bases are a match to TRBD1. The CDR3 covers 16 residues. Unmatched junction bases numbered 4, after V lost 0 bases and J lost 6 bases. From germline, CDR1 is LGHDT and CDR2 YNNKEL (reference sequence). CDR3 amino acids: CASSQDRGQGNSPLHF. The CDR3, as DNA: TGTGCCAGCAGCCAAGATCGCGGACAGGGTAATTCACCCCTCCACTTT.

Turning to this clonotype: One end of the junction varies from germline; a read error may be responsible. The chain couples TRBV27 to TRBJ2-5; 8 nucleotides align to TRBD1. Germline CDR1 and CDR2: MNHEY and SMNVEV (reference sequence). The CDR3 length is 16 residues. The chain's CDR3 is CASSVAPGQVTWTQYF. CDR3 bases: TGCGCCAGCAGTGTGGCCCCGGGACAGGTGACGTGGACCCAGTACTTC.

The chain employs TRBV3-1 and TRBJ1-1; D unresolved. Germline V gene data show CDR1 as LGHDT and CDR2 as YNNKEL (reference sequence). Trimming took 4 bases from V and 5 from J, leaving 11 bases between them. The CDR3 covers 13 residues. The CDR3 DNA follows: TGTGCCAGCAGCCCCGACGTTGCGACTGAAGCTTTCTTT. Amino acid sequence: CASSPDVATEAFF.

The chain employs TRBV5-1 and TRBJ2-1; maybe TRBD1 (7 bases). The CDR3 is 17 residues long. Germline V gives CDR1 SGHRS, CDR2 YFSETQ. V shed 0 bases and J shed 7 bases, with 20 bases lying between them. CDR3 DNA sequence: TGCGCCAGCAGCTTGGCCAGGACAGGAGGGCTAAGGAATGAGCAGTTCTTC. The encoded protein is CASSLARTGGLRNEQFF.

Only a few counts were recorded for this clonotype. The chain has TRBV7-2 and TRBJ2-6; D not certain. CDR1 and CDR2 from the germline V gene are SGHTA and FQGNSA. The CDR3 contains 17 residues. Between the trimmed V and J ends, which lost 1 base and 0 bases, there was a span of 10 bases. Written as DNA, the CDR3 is TGTGCCAGCAGCTTAGGGCAGTTCCTCTCTGGGGCCAACGTCCTGACTTTC. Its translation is CASSLGQFLSGANVLTF.

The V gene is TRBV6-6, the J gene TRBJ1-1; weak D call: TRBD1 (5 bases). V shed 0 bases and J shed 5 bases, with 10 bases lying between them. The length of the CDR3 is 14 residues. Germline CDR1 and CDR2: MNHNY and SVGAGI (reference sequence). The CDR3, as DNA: TGTGCCAGCAGTTACTCTGAGGGGCGGACTGAAGCTTTCTTT. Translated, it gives CASSYSEGRTEAFF.

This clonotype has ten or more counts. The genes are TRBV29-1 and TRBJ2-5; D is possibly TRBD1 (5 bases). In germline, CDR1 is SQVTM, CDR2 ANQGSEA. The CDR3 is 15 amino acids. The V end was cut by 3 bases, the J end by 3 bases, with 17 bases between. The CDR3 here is CSVDKRLGRKETQYF. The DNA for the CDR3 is TGCAGCGTTGATAAGCGTTTGGGGCGCAAAGAGACCCAGTACTTC. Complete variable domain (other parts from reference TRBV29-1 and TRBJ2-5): SAVISQKPSRDICQRGTSLTIQCQVDSQVTMMFWYRQQPGQSLTLIATANQGSEATYESGFVIDKFPISRPNLTFSTLTVSNMSPEDSSIYLCSVDKRLGRKETQYFGPGTRLLVL.

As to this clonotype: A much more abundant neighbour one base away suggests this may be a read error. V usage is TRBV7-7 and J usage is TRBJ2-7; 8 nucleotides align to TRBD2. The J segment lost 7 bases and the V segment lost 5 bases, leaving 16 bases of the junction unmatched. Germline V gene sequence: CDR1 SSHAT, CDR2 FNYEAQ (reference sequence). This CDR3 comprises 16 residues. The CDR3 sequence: CASSPLGGGLYNEQYF. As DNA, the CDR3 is TGTGCCAGCAGCCCCCTGGGCGGGGGGCTATACAATGAGCAGTACTTC.

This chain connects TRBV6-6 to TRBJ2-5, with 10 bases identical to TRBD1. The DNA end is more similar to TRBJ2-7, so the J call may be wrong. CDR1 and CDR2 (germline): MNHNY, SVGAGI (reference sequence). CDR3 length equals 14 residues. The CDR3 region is CASSTDRGGYEQYF. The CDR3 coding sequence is TGTGCCAGCAGTACGGACAGGGGGGGGTACGAGCAGTACTTC.

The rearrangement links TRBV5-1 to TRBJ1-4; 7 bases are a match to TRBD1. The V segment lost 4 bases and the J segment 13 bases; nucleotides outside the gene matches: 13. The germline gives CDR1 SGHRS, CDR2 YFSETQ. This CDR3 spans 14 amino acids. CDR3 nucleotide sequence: TGCGCCAGCAGCGCCCGGAGGGGGCCCGGAGGACTGTTTTTT. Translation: CASSARRGPGGLFF.

The CDR3 DNA reads as TGTGCCAGCCGCCCGGCCCAGCGGGAAGAGACCCAGTACTTC. This gives the protein CASRPAQREETQYF. The gene calls are TRBV27 and TRBJ2-5; weak D call: TRBD2 (6 bases). Germline V gene data show CDR1 as MNHEY and CDR2 as SMNVEV (reference sequence). The CDR3 has 14 residues. The V gene lost 8 bases and the J gene lost 3 bases, with 16 bases spanning the gap.

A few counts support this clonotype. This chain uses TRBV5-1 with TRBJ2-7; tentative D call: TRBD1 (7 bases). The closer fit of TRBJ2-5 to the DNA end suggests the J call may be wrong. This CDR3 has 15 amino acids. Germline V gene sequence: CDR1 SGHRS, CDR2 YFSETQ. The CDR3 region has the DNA TGCGCCAGCAAACGCTCGACAGGGAGGCGGGAGACCCAGTACTTC. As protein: CASKRSTGRRETQYF.

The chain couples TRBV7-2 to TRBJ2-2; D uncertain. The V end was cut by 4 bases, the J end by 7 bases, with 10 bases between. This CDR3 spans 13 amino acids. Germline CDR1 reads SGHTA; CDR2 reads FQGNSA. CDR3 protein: CASSSRMGGELFF. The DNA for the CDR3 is TGTGCCAGCAGCTCGCGGATGGGCGGGGAGCTGTTTTTT.